What follows are 27 T cell receptor beta chains derived from one specimen sequenced in a study of CD8+ T cells in alopecia areata. Isolated RNA was reverse transcribed into cDNA used as the sequencing template. Assay used: immunoSEQ multiplex PCR; TCRdb lists only in-frame clones, some missing. This table has about 200,000 clones, 56% appearing once. The source material was CD8+ T cells sorted from blood. The origin of the receptors is a human donor in good health.

This clone was counted a few times. The chain combines TRBV7-9 with TRBJ2-7, with 7 bases aligning to TRBD2. Germline assignment: CDR1 SEHNR and CDR2 FQNEAQ (reference sequence). V trimming: 1 base; J trimming: 2 bases; junction bases outside the gene matches: 5. This CDR3 has 15 residues. The CDR3 coding sequence is TGTGCCAGCAGCTTAGAGCTGGGGGGGGCCTACGAGCAGTACTTC. Amino acids: CASSLELGGAYEQYF.

In its sample, this clone was seen once. V usage is TRBV5-6 and J usage is TRBJ1-2, with D maybe TRBD1 (6 bases). Deletions cut 0 bases from V and 1 base from J, with 10 bases between. The CDR3 is 15 amino acids. Germline V lookup: CDR1 SGHDT, CDR2 YYEEEE. The CDR3 nucleotides are TGTGCCAGCAGCTTGGGGACAGCATTTAACTATGGCTACACCTTC. This gives the protein CASSLGTAFNYGYTF.

V gene TRBV2 combines with J gene TRBJ1-2; tentatively, D is TRBD1 (6 bases). The V end was cut by 6 bases, the J end by 7 bases, with 21 bases between. The CDR3 contains 15 residues. Per the germline V gene, CDR1 is SNHLY and CDR2 is FYNNEI. The CDR3 loop reads CASSAHAGGASGYTF. The CDR3 nucleotides are TGTGCCAGCAGCGCCCATGCGGGGGGCGCCTCTGGCTACACCTTC.

This clone was counted between two and nine times. In DNA form, the CDR3 reads TGTGCCAGCTCACCGTCCGTTTCCAGCACAGATACGCAGTATTTT. It yields the protein CASSPSVSSTDTQYF. V usage is TRBV18 and J usage is TRBJ2-3; D is ambiguous. Germline V gene lookup returns CDR1 KGHSH and CDR2 LQKENI. This CDR3 spans 15 amino acids. The V end was cut by 3 bases, the J end by 0 bases, with 10 bases between.

This clone has just a few counts. The chain uses TRBV19 and TRBJ1-1; 7 bases align to TRBD1. Germline CDR1 reads LNHDA; CDR2 reads SQIVND (reference sequence). The CDR3 covers 13 residues. After removal of 5 bases from V and 4 bases from J, the junction contained 4 bases not matched to a gene. CDR3 sequence reads: CASSDHRGTEAFF. The CDR3 coding sequence is TGTGCCAGTAGTGACCACAGGGGCACTGAAGCTTTCTTT.

The chain joins TRBV27 to TRBJ1-5; D is uncertain. Per germline, CDR1 MNHEY and CDR2 SMNVEV (reference sequence). Trimming took 2 bases from V and 2 from J, leaving 7 bases between them. CDR3 length: 14 residues. CDR3 nucleotides: TGTGCCAGCAGTTTAAGTCTCGGCAATCAGCCCCAGCATTTT. Protein: CASSLSLGNQPQHF.

The table lists this clone with a count of one. The chain links TRBV5-6 to TRBJ1-1; D perhaps matches TRBD1 (5 bases). Germline V gene sequence: CDR1 SGHDT, CDR2 YYEEEE. CDR3 length: 15 residues. The V gene lost 7 bases and the J gene lost 1 base, with 17 bases spanning the gap. The CDR3 nucleotides are TGTGCCAGCTTTCCTCCGACAGACTGGAACACTGAAGCTTTCTTT. Its protein is CASFPPTDWNTEAFF.

The rearrangement joins TRBV15 to TRBJ1-1, with TRBD1 matching over 10 bases. This CDR3 is built from 13 residues. V was clipped by 4 bases and J by 7 bases; unmatched bases: 3. Looked up from germline, CDR1 is LNHNV and CDR2 is YYDKDF (reference sequence). The CDR3, as DNA: TGTGCCACCAGCACCGGACAGGGGGGTGAAGCTTTCTTT. It is translated as CATSTGQGGEAFF.

This chain uses TRBV13 with TRBJ1-5; no reliable D call. Germline loops: CDR1 PRHDT, CDR2 FYEKMQ (reference sequence). The V end lost 0 bases, the J end lost 2 bases, and 14 bases lay between the germline ends. The CDR3 has 17 residues. CDR3 sequence: CASSLGLMVGRNQPQHF. For the CDR3, the DNA is TGTGCCAGCAGCTTAGGCCTAATGGTTGGGCGCAATCAGCCCCAGCATTTT.

The chain has TRBV7-8 and TRBJ2-7; D is ambiguous. V lost 5 bases to trimming and J lost 3 bases, with 17 bases between them. There are 15 residues in the CDR3. Germline CDR1 SGHVS, CDR2 FQNEAQ. The CDR3: CASSPGRSLGYEQYF. CDR3 DNA: TGTGCCAGCAGCCCTGGACGGAGCTTAGGCTACGAGCAGTACTTC.

In its sample, this clone was seen a few times. The chain employs TRBV7-9 and TRBJ2-2; D is undetermined. The CDR3 covers 11 residues. In germline, CDR1 is SEHNR, CDR2 FQNEAQ (reference sequence). V lost 5 bases, J lost 7 bases, and 5 bases lay in between. CDR3 sequence (DNA): TGTGCCAGCAGCGTTAACGGGGAGCTGTTTTTT. Amino acids: CASSVNGELFF. Complete variable domain (other parts from reference TRBV7-9 and TRBJ2-2): DTGVSQNPRHKITKRGQNVTFRCDPISEHNRLYWYRQTLGQGPEFLTYFQNEAQLEKSRLLSDRFSAERPKGSFSTLEIQRTEQGDSAMYLCASSVNGELFFGEGSRLTVL.

The chain combines TRBV6-5 with TRBJ2-7, with TRBD2 matching 8 bases. Germline V lookup: CDR1 MNHEY, CDR2 SVGAGI. V lost 0 bases and J lost 4; bases outside the gene matches: 5. The CDR3 runs to 15 residues. The CDR3 spells CASSYSSGGQYEQYF. For the CDR3, the DNA is TGTGCCAGCAGTTACTCGAGCGGGGGCCAATACGAGCAGTACTTC.

The V call is TRBV9, the J call TRBJ1-5; no reliable D call. Germline V gives CDR1 SGDLS, CDR2 YYNGEE. This CDR3 region has 14 residues. V lost 6 bases, J lost 10 bases, and 20 bases lay in between. The CDR3 region is CASNLDGSLSPQHF. For the CDR3, the DNA is TGTGCCAGCAACCTGGACGGTAGCCTGTCCCCCCAGCATTTT. The full variable domain, in which reference TRBV9 and TRBJ1-5 provide the parts outside the CDR3, is DSGVTQTPKHLITATGQRVTLRCSPRSGDLSVYWYQQSLDQGLQFLIQYYNGEERAKGNILERFSAQQFPDLHSELNLSSLELGDSALYFCASNLDGSLSPQHFGDGTRLSIL.

This clone was counted between two and nine times. The chain uses TRBV2 and TRBJ2-1; 11 nucleotides line up with TRBD1. This CDR3 is built from 17 residues. Germline CDR1 reads SNHLY; CDR2 reads FYNNEI. Trimming cost V 4 bases and J 2 bases; bases outside gene matches: 7. Written as DNA, the CDR3 is TGTGCCAGCAGTGGGGGACAGGGGGAAGGACCCTACAATGAGCAGTTCTTC. Its translation is CASSGGQGEGPYNEQFF.

The genes are TRBV27 and TRBJ2-7; 10 bases are shared with TRBD1. There are 13 residues in the CDR3. Per the germline V gene, CDR1 is MNHEY and CDR2 is SMNVEV (reference sequence). The V segment lost 6 bases and the J segment 6 bases; nucleotides outside the gene matches: 5. The CDR3 DNA reads TGTGCCAGCAGGGGGACAGGGGACGTCGAGCAGTACTTC. It encodes CASRGTGDVEQYF.

The chain combines TRBV5-6 with TRBJ2-7; no firm D call. The CDR3 runs to 12 residues. Per germline, CDR1 SGHDT and CDR2 YYEEEE. The germline V and J ends were trimmed by 3 bases and 3 bases, with 7 bases remaining between them. The CDR3 loop reads CASSYLLYEQYF. The DNA for the CDR3 is TGTGCCAGCAGCTACCTCCTCTACGAGCAGTACTTC.

This clone was counted between two and nine times. The chain is built from TRBV5-4 and TRBJ2-5; no firm D call. Germline V CDR1 and CDR2: SGHNT, YYREEE (reference sequence). V was pared by 2 bases and J by 5 bases, with 10 bases between. The CDR3 spans 13 residues. The chain's CDR3 is CASSFLGSETQYF. CDR3 nucleotide sequence: TGTGCCAGCAGCTTTCTGGGAAGTGAGACCCAGTACTTC. Looking up the rest from reference TRBV5-4 and TRBJ2-5 gives the full variable domain: ETGVTQSPTHLIKTRGQQVTLRCSSQSGHNTVSWYQQALGQGPQFIFQYYREEENGRGNFPPRFSGLQFPNYSSELNVNALELDDSALYLCASSFLGSETQYFGPGTRLLVL.

Within the sample, this clone is medium-sized. The V call is TRBV9, the J call TRBJ2-3; perhaps TRBD2 as D (6 bases). CDR1 and CDR2 from the germline V gene are SGDLS and YYNGEE. V lost 0 bases and J 7 bases, leaving 27 bases between the germline ends. This CDR3 spans 19 amino acids. CDR3 in DNA: TGTGCCAGCAGCGTAGAGAGGCGGGCGGGGAGCCACATTACTAATACGCAGTATTTT. Residues: CASSVERRAGSHITNTQYF. Using reference TRBV9 and TRBJ2-3 for the parts outside the CDR3, the full variable domain is DSGVTQTPKHLITATGQRVTLRCSPRSGDLSVYWYQQSLDQGLQFLIQYYNGEERAKGNILERFSAQQFPDLHSELNLSSLELGDSALYFCASSVERRAGSHITNTQYFGPGTRLTVL.

This chain connects TRBV29-1 to TRBJ1-1; D is possibly TRBD1 (6 bases). CDR1 SQVTM and CDR2 ANQGSEA come from the germline V gene. CDR3 length: 15 amino acids. V lost 5 bases and J 2 bases, leaving 18 bases between the germline ends. The CDR3 reads CSVPPRDIENTEAFF. Written as DNA, the CDR3 is TGCAGCGTTCCTCCGCGGGACATTGAAAACACTGAAGCTTTCTTT. The full variable domain, in which reference TRBV29-1 and TRBJ1-1 provide the parts outside the CDR3, is SAVISQKPSRDICQRGTSLTIQCQVDSQVTMMFWYRQQPGQSLTLIATANQGSEATYESGFVIDKFPISRPNLTFSTLTVSNMSPEDSSIYLCSVPPRDIENTEAFFGQGTRLTVV.

The chain is built from TRBV4-1 and TRBJ2-1; 7 nucleotides align to TRBD2. Germline CDR1 MGHRA, CDR2 YSYEKL. This CDR3 contains 12 residues. V gave up 6 bases and J gave up 10 bases; unmatched junction bases: 6. The CDR3 DNA sequence: TGCGCCAGCAGTCGAAGCGGGGCGGAGCAGTTCTTC. Its translation: CASSRSGAEQFF.

This clone came up once. V is TRBV5-1 and J is TRBJ2-5; TRBD2 aligns across 8 bases. V lost 3 bases to trimming and J lost 5 bases; unmatched junction nucleotides: 15. The CDR3 covers 17 residues. Germline loops: CDR1 SGHRS, CDR2 YFSETQ. CDR3 sequence (DNA): TGCGCCAGCAGCTCCCTACCTGGGACTAGAGTTCGGGAGACCCAGTACTTC. Protein sequence: CASSSLPGTRVRETQYF.

CDR3 bases: TGTGCCAGCAGTTTATCTGGACGGAGTCTCTATGGCTACACCTTC. It translates to CASSLSGRSLYGYTF. The chain uses TRBV27 and TRBJ1-2; D ambiguous. Per the germline V gene, CDR1 is MNHEY and CDR2 is SMNVEV (reference sequence). Trimming cost V 0 bases and J 4 bases, with 12 bases left between them. The CDR3 runs 15 residues.

This chain joins TRBV11-2 and TRBJ2-1, with 8 bases identical to TRBD1. The V gene end was trimmed by 5 bases and the J gene end by 6 bases; junction bases not matched to a gene: 9. Germline V CDR1 and CDR2: SGHAT, FQNNGV. The CDR3 covers 15 residues. The CDR3 reads CASSEPGQASNEQFF. The CDR3 DNA reads TGTGCCAGCAGCGAGCCGGGACAGGCGAGCAATGAGCAGTTCTTC. Together with reference TRBV11-2 and TRBJ2-1, the CDR3 gives the full variable domain: EAGVAQSPRYKIIEKRQSVAFWCNPISGHATLYWYQQILGQGPKLLIQFQNNGVVDDSQLPKDRFSAERLKGVDSTLKIQPAKLEDSAVYLCASSEPGQASNEQFFGPGTRLTVL.

This clone was counted only a few times. The same CDR3 is also encoded by other DNA sequences in this sample. The chain recombines TRBV6-4 with TRBJ2-1; 10 bases line up with TRBD1. Germline V gives CDR1 MRHNA, CDR2 SNTAGT. V dropped 4 bases and J dropped 1; count of bases not matched to a gene: 1. The CDR3 covers 15 residues. CDR3 sequence: CASSGTGGSYNEQFF. The CDR3 DNA reads TGTGCCAGCAGTGGGACAGGGGGGTCCTACAATGAGCAGTTCTTC.

This chain uses TRBV7-6 with TRBJ1-4; the match to TRBD1 covers 9 bases. Germline V CDR1 and CDR2: SGHVS, FNYEAQ. The ends lost 5 bases at V and 8 bases at J; junction bases unmatched: 9. CDR3 size: 15 residues. The CDR3 DNA reads as TGTGCCAGCAGCAACGAGGACAGGGGAAGCGAAAAACTGTTTTTT. This codes for CASSNEDRGSEKLFF.

This chain connects TRBV29-1 to TRBJ2-7; D not certain. V shed 7 bases and J shed 5 bases, with 9 bases lying between them. The CDR3 is made up of 10 amino acids. CDR1 is SQVTM and CDR2 is ANQGSEA in the germline V gene. CDR3 amino acids: CSGVSDEQYF. CDR3 DNA: TGCAGCGGGGTGTCGGACGAGCAGTACTTC.

The chain couples TRBV6-5 to TRBJ2-1, with D uncertain. The CDR3 has 12 residues. Germline V gives CDR1 MNHEY, CDR2 SVGAGI. V was cut by 6 bases and J by 5 bases, with 8 bases left in between. The CDR3 loop is CASSPSHNEQFF. CDR3 coding DNA: TGTGCCAGCAGCCCGTCTCACAATGAGCAGTTCTTC.